This entry lists 31 T cell receptor beta chains sequenced from one sample in a study of lymphopenia after photon versus proton radiotherapy. Sequencing was performed with immunoSEQ multiplex PCR; in TCRdb, only in-frame clones are kept and a portion is missing. Of some 25,000 clones in the sample, approximately 85% were seen once. This specimen was peripheral blood, taken from a patient treated with photon-based radiotherapy. All receptors come from a young man with gastric cancer.

CDR3 in amino acids: CASSLAPGTETGELFF. DNA of the CDR3: TGTGCCAGCAGCTTAGCTCCAGGGACAGAAACCGGGGAGCTGTTTTTT. J is TRBJ2-2 and V is TRBV5-4; 7 bases agree with TRBD1. The germline gives CDR1 SGHNT, CDR2 YYREEE (reference sequence). Trimming cost V 2 bases and J 5 bases; bases outside gene matches: 9. This CDR3 has 16 amino acids.

V gene TRBV11-2 combines with J gene TRBJ2-1, with TRBD2 identical over 12 bases. The CDR3 has 14 amino acids. Germline CDR1 and CDR2: SGHAT and FQNNGV. Trimming at V came to 1 base and at J to 10 bases, leaving 2 bases not matched to a gene. The CDR3 DNA sequence: TGTGCCAGCAGCTTAGGGACTAGCGGGAACGAGCAGTTCTTC. Translating gives CASSLGTSGNEQFF. Complete variable domain (other parts from reference TRBV11-2 and TRBJ2-1): EAGVAQSPRYKIIEKRQSVAFWCNPISGHATLYWYQQILGQGPKLLIQFQNNGVVDDSQLPKDRFSAERLKGVDSTLKIQPAKLEDSAVYLCASSLGTSGNEQFFGPGTRLTVL.

The rearrangement links TRBV7-6 to TRBJ1-1; TRBD1 is a possible D gene (5 bases). With 0 bases removed from V and 3 bases from J, the gap between germline ends came to 5 bases. The CDR3 sequence is 13 residues long. Germline V CDR1 and CDR2: SGHVS, FNYEAQ. DNA for the CDR3: TGTGCCAGCAGCTTAGCGGGGGACACTGAAGCTTTCTTT. It yields the protein CASSLAGDTEAFF. The variable domain in full, with the rest retrieved from reference TRBV7-6 and TRBJ1-1, is GAGVSQSPRYKVTKRGQDVALRCDPISGHVSLYWYRQALGQGPEFLTYFNYEAQQDKSGLPNDRFSAERPEGSISTLTIQRTEQRDSAMYRCASSLAGDTEAFFGQGTRLTVV.

The chain has TRBV5-1 and TRBJ2-7, with D possibly matching TRBD2 (5 bases). V lost 6 bases, J lost 7 bases, and 11 bases lay in between. The V gene's germline CDR1 is SGHRS and CDR2 YFSETQ. The CDR3 runs to 11 residues. The CDR3 spells CASIGMGEQYF. The CDR3 bases are TGCGCCAGCATCGGGATGGGGGAGCAGTACTTC.

V and J are TRBV14 and TRBJ2-7; 8 nucleotides line up with TRBD1. The V gene's germline CDR1 is SGHDN and CDR2 FVKESK. The CDR3 is made up of 15 amino acids. V was clipped by 2 bases and J by 6 bases; unmatched bases: 9. In nucleotides, the CDR3 is TGTGCCAGCAGCCAATACAGGGGGACGAGGACCGAGCAGTACTTC. Amino acids: CASSQYRGTRTEQYF. The entire variable domain, with the rest obtained from reference TRBV14 and TRBJ2-7, is as follows: EAGVTQFPSHSVIEKGQTVTLRCDPISGHDNLYWYRRVMGKEIKFLLHFVKESKQDESGMPNNRFLAERTGGTYSTLKVQPAELEDSGVYFCASSQYRGTRTEQYFGPGTRLTVT.

The chain links TRBV5-1 to TRBJ2-3, with D maybe TRBD2 (5 bases). Trimming cost V 7 bases and J 2 bases, with 14 bases left between them. Germline lookup yields CDR1 SGHRS and CDR2 YFSETQ. The CDR3 is 14 residues long. This CDR3 reads CASLEGRSTDTQYF. The CDR3 DNA follows: TGCGCCAGCCTCGAGGGCAGGTCCACAGATACGCAGTATTTT.

V gene TRBV27 combines with J gene TRBJ2-7, with 10 bases lining up with TRBD2. The CDR3 loop spans 14 amino acids. Germline V gene lookup returns CDR1 MNHEY and CDR2 SMNVEV (reference sequence). Trimming cost V 5 bases and J 7 bases; bases outside gene matches: 8. Here the CDR3 DNA reads TGTGCCAGCAGTACGAGCGGGAGGGCCTGGGAGCAGTACTTC. Translated: CASSTSGRAWEQYF.

The chain links TRBV12-2 to TRBJ2-1; no DNA check was done on the table's D call, TRBD2. TRBV12-2 is shown as a pseudogene. The CDR3 covers 16 residues. For the CDR3, the DNA is TGTGCAAGTCGCTTCTCTCGACTAGCGGGAGTATATGAGCAGTTCTTC. It is translated as CASRFSRLAGVYEQFF.

V usage is TRBV29-1 and J usage is TRBJ2-5, with 8 bases identical to TRBD2. The CDR3 is 13 amino acids. The V segment lost 7 bases and the J segment 5 bases; nucleotides outside the gene matches: 9. CDR1 and CDR2 from the germline V gene are SQVTM and ANQGSEA. CDR3 sequence reads: CSAVPRGGETQYF. In nucleotides, the CDR3 is TGCAGCGCTGTCCCCCGGGGGGGGGAGACCCAGTACTTC.

The chain is built from TRBV5-8 and TRBJ2-5; D is perhaps TRBD2 (6 bases). The V and J ends lost 3 bases and 7 bases respectively, with 16 bases between them. This CDR3 contains 14 residues. Germline lookup yields CDR1 SGHTS and CDR2 YDEGEE. Here the CDR3 reads CASSSRDPGRTQYF. In nucleotides, the CDR3 is TGTGCCAGCAGCTCCCGGGACCCCGGGAGGACCCAGTACTTC.

The chain uses TRBV7-2 and TRBJ2-2, with TRBD2 matching over 8 bases. From germline, CDR1 is SGHTA and CDR2 FQGNSA. CDR3 length: 16 amino acids. The ends lost 2 bases at V and 4 bases at J; junction bases unmatched: 6. The CDR3: CASSLRGLVSTGELFF. In nucleotides, the CDR3 is TGTGCCAGCAGCTTACGGGGACTAGTGTCCACCGGGGAGCTGTTTTTT.

The chain joins TRBV11-3 to TRBJ1-4; D is undetermined. Trimming cost V 1 base and J 13 bases, with 10 bases left between them. The CDR3 loop spans 12 amino acids. Germline CDR1 is SGHNT and CDR2 is YENEEA. CDR3 bases: TGTGCCAGCAGCTTAGGCCAGGCCCCACTGTTTTTT. This codes for CASSLGQAPLFF.

J is TRBJ2-3 and V is TRBV28; D is possibly TRBD1 or TRBD2 (5 bases each). The CDR3 spans 19 residues. Trimming pared 7 bases from V and 2 bases from J, leaving 28 bases between. Germline V gene lookup returns CDR1 MDHEN and CDR2 SYDVKM. The CDR3 sequence: CASTVCPPPGPIPTDTQYF. DNA for the CDR3: TGTGCCAGCACCGTTTGCCCCCCCCCGGGACCTATACCCACAGATACGCAGTATTTT.

This clone has more than one count but fewer than ten. The V and J genes are TRBV6-1 and TRBJ1-2; D gene unclear. V dropped 4 bases and J dropped 7 bases, with 13 bases sitting between them. This CDR3 spans 13 amino acids. Looked up from germline, CDR1 is MNHNS and CDR2 is SASEGT. The CDR3 DNA is TGTGCCAGCAGTGGACTTCTCCTGGGTGGCTACACCTTC. This translates into CASSGLLLGGYTF.

The V call is TRBV19, the J call TRBJ1-1; 8 nucleotides match TRBD1. From germline, CDR1 is LNHDA and CDR2 SQIVND (reference sequence). The V segment lost 6 bases and the J segment 4 bases; nucleotides outside the gene matches: 13. The CDR3 runs to 16 residues. The CDR3 DNA is TGTGCCAGTAGCAGGGGGCGATTGGGGCGAGGCACTGAAGCTTTCTTT. It encodes CASSRGRLGRGTEAFF.

A single count supports this clone. The chain couples TRBV18 to TRBJ2-7; no definite D call. The CDR3 is 13 residues long. V gave up 3 bases and J gave up 3 bases, with 9 bases separating them. Germline-derived CDR1 and CDR2 are KGHSH and LQKENI. CDR3 loop: CASSPAALYEQYF. CDR3 DNA sequence: TGTGCCAGCTCACCGGCGGCTCTCTACGAGCAGTACTTC. The full variable domain, with the rest looked up from reference TRBV18 and TRBJ2-7, is NAGVMQNPRHLVRRRGQEARLRCSPMKGHSHVYWYRQLPEEGLKFMVYLQKENIIDESGMPKERFSAEFPKEGPSILRIQQVVRGDSAAYFCASSPAALYEQYFGPGTRLTVT.

The chain has TRBV15 and TRBJ1-1; D not certain. The CDR3 runs 13 residues. V dropped 1 base and J dropped 6 bases, with 9 bases sitting between them. CDR1 is LNHNV and CDR2 is YYDKDF in the germline V gene (reference sequence). CDR3 residues: CATSRGTGAEAFF. The CDR3 bases are TGTGCCACCAGCAGAGGGACCGGAGCTGAAGCTTTCTTT.

The chain joins TRBV9 to TRBJ1-5; D is unclear. This CDR3 is built from 15 residues. V lost 4 bases, J lost 0 bases, and 11 bases lay in between. The V gene's germline CDR1 is SGDLS and CDR2 YYNGEE. The CDR3 reads CASSPDRHSNQPQHF. The CDR3 DNA is TGTGCCAGCAGCCCGGACCGTCATAGCAATCAGCCCCAGCATTTT.

This clone is medium-sized by share. J is TRBJ1-3 and V is TRBV11-3; D is possibly TRBD1 (6 bases). This CDR3 contains 14 residues. V gave up 5 bases and J gave up 1 base, with 9 bases separating them. Germline values: CDR1 SGHNT, CDR2 YENEEA. The CDR3 here is CASSARGSGNTIYF. CDR3 nucleotide sequence: TGTGCCAGCAGCGCGAGGGGGTCTGGAAACACCATATATTTT.

This clone was seen only a few times. The rearrangement uses TRBV19 and TRBJ1-5; D remains ambiguous. V lost 5 bases and J lost 1, with 6 bases in between. Per the germline V gene, CDR1 is LNHDA and CDR2 is SQIVND (reference sequence). This CDR3 has 13 amino acids. This CDR3 is CASSPQSNQPQHF. The CDR3 DNA reads as TGTGCCAGTAGTCCCCAGAGCAATCAGCCCCAGCATTTT.

The chain employs TRBV4-3 and TRBJ2-7; 7 bases are shared with TRBD1. The V and J ends lost 1 base and 2 bases, in that order; junction bases with no gene match: 14. CDR3 length equals 18 residues. Per the germline V gene, CDR1 is LGHNA and CDR2 is YSLEER. CDR3 sequence: CASSQARGIQGTAYEQYF. In DNA form, the CDR3 reads TGCGCCAGCAGCCAAGCAAGGGGGATACAGGGGACCGCCTACGAGCAGTACTTC.

The V call is TRBV5-1, the J call TRBJ2-1; 9 bases agree with TRBD2. CDR1 is SGHRS and CDR2 is YFSETQ in the germline V gene. Trimming removed 5 bases from V and 7 bases from J; junction bases left unmatched: 16. The CDR3 extends over 17 amino acids. As DNA, the CDR3 is TGCGCCAGCAGGACAGGAGTAGTAGCGGGAGCGGGGAATGAGCAGTTCTTC. Translated, it gives CASRTGVVAGAGNEQFF.

The V call is TRBV28, the J call TRBJ1-1; the match to TRBD1 covers 7 bases. Trimming removed 3 bases from V and 5 bases from J; junction bases left unmatched: 6. The germline CDR1 and CDR2 sequences are MDHEN and SYDVKM. This CDR3 is 14 amino acids long. The CDR3 region has the DNA TGTGCCAGCAGTTTCCAGGGGGGGAGAACTGAAGCTTTCTTT. Translating gives CASSFQGGRTEAFF.

This chain's CDR3 is CASSQGQQSNQPQHF. In DNA form, the CDR3 reads TGCGCCAGCAGCCAAGGACAGCAGAGCAATCAGCCCCAGCATTTT. The chain carries TRBV4-1 and TRBJ1-5, with D perhaps TRBD1 (5 bases). The CDR3 has 15 amino acids. The V gene lost 1 base and the J gene lost 1 base, with 8 bases spanning the gap. Germline-derived CDR1 and CDR2 are MGHRA and YSYEKL.

The rearrangement links TRBV6-5 to TRBJ2-7; D might be TRBD1 (5 bases). The CDR3 has 11 amino acids. V dropped 6 bases and J dropped 3 bases, with 6 bases sitting between them. From germline, CDR1 is MNHEY and CDR2 SVGAGI. CDR3 protein: CASRDNYEQYF. DNA of the CDR3: TGTGCCAGCAGGGACAACTACGAGCAGTACTTC.

The chain couples TRBV18 to TRBJ1-1; 7 bases align to TRBD1. The CDR3 is made up of 14 amino acids. Germline lookup yields CDR1 KGHSH and CDR2 LQKENI. Unmatched junction bases numbered 4, after V lost 3 bases and J lost 3 bases. As DNA, the CDR3 is TGTGCCAGCTCACCCAGGGGGAAGGACACTGAAGCTTTCTTT. As protein: CASSPRGKDTEAFF. Drawing the rest from reference TRBV18 and TRBJ1-1, the complete variable domain is NAGVMQNPRHLVRRRGQEARLRCSPMKGHSHVYWYRQLPEEGLKFMVYLQKENIIDESGMPKERFSAEFPKEGPSILRIQQVVRGDSAAYFCASSPRGKDTEAFFGQGTRLTVV.

The V call is TRBV5-1, the J call TRBJ2-3; either TRBD1 or TRBD2 may supply D (6 bases each). There are 15 residues in the CDR3. Trimming removed 0 bases from V and 2 bases from J, with 10 bases in between. From germline, CDR1 is SGHRS and CDR2 YFSETQ. The CDR3 here is CASSLAGAYTDTQYF. CDR3 nucleotides: TGCGCCAGCAGCTTGGCGGGGGCCTACACAGATACGCAGTATTTT.

This chain links TRBV7-3 with TRBJ2-1; D might be TRBD2 (6 bases). CDR3 length equals 16 residues. Trimming cost V 2 bases and J 7 bases, with 18 bases left between them. Germline CDR1 and CDR2: SGHTA and FQGTGA. The CDR3 reads CASSLGGTPARNEQFF. In DNA, the CDR3 is TGTGCCAGCAGCTTAGGCGGGACCCCCGCTCGAAATGAGCAGTTCTTC. Looking up the rest from reference TRBV7-3 and TRBJ2-1 gives the full variable domain: GAGVSQTPSNKVTEKGKYVELRCDPISGHTALYWYRQSLGQGPEFLIYFQGTGAADDSGLPNDRFFAVRPEGSVSTLKIQRTERGDSAVYLCASSLGGTPARNEQFFGPGTRLTVL.

The chain is built from TRBV19 and TRBJ2-5; the D gene is possibly TRBD2 (6 bases). Germline loops: CDR1 LNHDA, CDR2 SQIVND (reference sequence). Trimming stripped 2 bases from V and 3 bases from J, with 13 bases between. The CDR3 sequence is 15 residues long. CDR3 amino acids: CASSISGGVKETQYF. The CDR3 DNA follows: TGTGCCAGTAGTATAAGCGGCGGGGTAAAAGAGACCCAGTACTTC.

The chain couples TRBV2 to TRBJ1-5; 7 bases line up with TRBD1. The V gene end was trimmed by 6 bases and the J gene end by 0 bases; junction bases not matched to a gene: 8. Per germline, CDR1 SNHLY and CDR2 FYNNEI. This CDR3 has 16 residues. This CDR3 reads CASREFRDSSNQPQHF. CDR3 nucleotides: TGTGCCAGCAGGGAATTCCGGGACAGTAGCAATCAGCCCCAGCATTTT.

The chain has TRBV10-3 and TRBJ1-2; 7 bases are a match to TRBD1. CDR1 is ENHRY, CDR2 SYGVKD, per germline. V shed 8 bases, J shed 6 bases, and the junction held 9 bases outside the gene matches. There are 13 residues in the CDR3. The CDR3 DNA sequence: TGTGCCATCCGAATAATGCAGGGGGATGGCTACACCTTC. Residues: CAIRIMQGDGYTF.